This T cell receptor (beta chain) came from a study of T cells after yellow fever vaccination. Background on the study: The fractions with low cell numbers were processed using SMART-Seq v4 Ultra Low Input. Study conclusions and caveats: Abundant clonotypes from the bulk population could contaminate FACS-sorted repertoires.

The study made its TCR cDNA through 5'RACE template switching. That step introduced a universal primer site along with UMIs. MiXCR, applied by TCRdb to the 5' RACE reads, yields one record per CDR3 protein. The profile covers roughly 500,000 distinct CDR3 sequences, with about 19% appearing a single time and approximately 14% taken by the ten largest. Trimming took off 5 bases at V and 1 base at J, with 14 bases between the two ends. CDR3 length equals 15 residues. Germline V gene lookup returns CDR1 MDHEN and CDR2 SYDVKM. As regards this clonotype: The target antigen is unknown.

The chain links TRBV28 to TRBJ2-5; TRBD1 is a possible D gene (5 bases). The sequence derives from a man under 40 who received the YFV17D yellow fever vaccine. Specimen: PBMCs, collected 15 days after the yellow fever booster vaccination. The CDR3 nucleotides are TGTGCCAGCAGTCCTATCACAGGCACCCAAGAGACCCAGTACTTC. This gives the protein CASSPITGTQETQYF.